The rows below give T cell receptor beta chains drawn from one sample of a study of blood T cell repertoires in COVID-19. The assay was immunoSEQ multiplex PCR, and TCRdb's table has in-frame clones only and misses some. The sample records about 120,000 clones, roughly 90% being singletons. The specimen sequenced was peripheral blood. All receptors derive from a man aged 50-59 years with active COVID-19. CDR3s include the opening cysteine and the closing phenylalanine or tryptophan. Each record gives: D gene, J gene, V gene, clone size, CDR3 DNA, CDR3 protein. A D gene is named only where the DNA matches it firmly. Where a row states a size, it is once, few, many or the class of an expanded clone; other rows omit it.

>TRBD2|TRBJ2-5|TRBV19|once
TGTGCCAGTAGTGCCGCCGGGACTATCAGGGAGACCCAGTACTTC
CASSAAGTIRETQYF
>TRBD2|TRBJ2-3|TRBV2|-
TGTGCCAGCTGGGCGGGGGACTACACAGATACGCAGTATTTT
CASWAGDYTDTQYF
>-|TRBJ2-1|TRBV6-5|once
TGTGCCAGCAGCACACACAATGAGCAGTTCTTC
CASSTHNEQFF
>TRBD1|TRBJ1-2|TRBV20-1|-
TGCAGTGCTAGTAATCAGGGGGCGAGGTATGGCTACACCTTC
CSASNQGARYGYTF
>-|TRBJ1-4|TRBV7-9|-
TGTGCCAGCAGCTTAACGGTAGGGGTAGGCGAAAAACTGTTTTTT
CASSLTVGVGEKLFF
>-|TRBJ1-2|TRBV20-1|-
TGCAGTGCTATGGGGGCGCGTGGCTACACCTTC
CSAMGARGYTF
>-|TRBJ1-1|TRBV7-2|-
TGTGCCAGCAGCTTCTCCGGTAACACTGAAGCTTTCTTT
CASSFSGNTEAFF
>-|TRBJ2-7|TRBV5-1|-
TGCGCCAGCAGCACGGGTCCTTCCTACGAGCAGTACTTC
CASSTGPSYEQYF
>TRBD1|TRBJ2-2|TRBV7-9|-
TGTGCCAGCAGCTTAGCCGGACAGGTTAACACCGGGGAGCTGTTTTTT
CASSLAGQVNTGELFF
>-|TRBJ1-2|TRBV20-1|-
TGCAGTGCTAGTGCACGGGGTGGCTACACCTTC
CSASARGGYTF
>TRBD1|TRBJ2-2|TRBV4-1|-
TGCGCCAGCAGCCAAGGGAGACAGGGGGCCGGGGAGCTGTTTTTT
CASSQGRQGAGELFF